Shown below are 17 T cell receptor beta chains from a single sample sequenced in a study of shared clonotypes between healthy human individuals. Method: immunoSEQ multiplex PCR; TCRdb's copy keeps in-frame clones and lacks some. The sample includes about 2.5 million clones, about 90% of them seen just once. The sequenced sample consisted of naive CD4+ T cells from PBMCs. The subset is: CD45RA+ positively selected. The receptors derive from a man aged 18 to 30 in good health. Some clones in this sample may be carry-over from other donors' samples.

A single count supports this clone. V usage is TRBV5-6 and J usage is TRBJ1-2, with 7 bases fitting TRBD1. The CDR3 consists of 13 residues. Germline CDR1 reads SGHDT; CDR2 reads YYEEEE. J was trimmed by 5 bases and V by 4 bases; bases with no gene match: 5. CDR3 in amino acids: CASSPDRRYGYTF. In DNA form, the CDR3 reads TGTGCCAGCAGCCCGGACAGGCGATATGGCTACACCTTC.

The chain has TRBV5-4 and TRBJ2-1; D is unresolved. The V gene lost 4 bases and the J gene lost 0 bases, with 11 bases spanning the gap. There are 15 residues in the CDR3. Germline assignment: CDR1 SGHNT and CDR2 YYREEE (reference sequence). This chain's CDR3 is CASSQTSNSYNEQFF. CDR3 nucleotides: TGTGCCAGCAGCCAAACCTCCAACTCCTACAATGAGCAGTTCTTC.

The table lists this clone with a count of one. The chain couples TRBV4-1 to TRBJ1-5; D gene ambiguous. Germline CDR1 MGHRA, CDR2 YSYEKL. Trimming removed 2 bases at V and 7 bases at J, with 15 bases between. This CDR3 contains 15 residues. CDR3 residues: CASSQTSNSGQPQHF. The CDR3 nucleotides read TGCGCCAGCAGCCAAACGTCGAACTCGGGGCAGCCCCAGCATTTT.

The CDR3 nucleotides read TGTGCCAGCAGTTTTATCTTGGGCGATGCACTAGCGGACAATGAGCAGTTCTTC. Translating gives CASSFILGDALADNEQFF. The gene calls are TRBV28 and TRBJ2-1; 8 bases map to TRBD2. Per the germline V gene, CDR1 is MDHEN and CDR2 is SYDVKM. The J segment lost 5 bases and the V segment lost 3 bases, leaving 15 bases of the junction unmatched. The CDR3 is 18 residues long. The complete variable domain, with remaining parts taken from reference TRBV28 and TRBJ2-1, reads DVKVTQSSRYLVKRTGEKVFLECVQDMDHENMFWYRQDPGLGLRLIYFSYDVKMKEKGDIPEGYSVSREKKERFSLILESASTNQTSMYLCASSFILGDALADNEQFFGPGTRLTVL.

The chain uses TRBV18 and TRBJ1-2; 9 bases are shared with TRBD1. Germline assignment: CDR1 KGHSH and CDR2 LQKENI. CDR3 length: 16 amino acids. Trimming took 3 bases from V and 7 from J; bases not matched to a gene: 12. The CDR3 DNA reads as TGTGCCAGCTCACCTGGGACAGGGCAAGGTCCAAGTGGCTACACCTTC. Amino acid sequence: CASSPGTGQGPSGYTF.

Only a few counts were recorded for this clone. CDR3: CASNREGERYGYTF. In nucleotides, the CDR3 is TGTGCCAGCAACCGAGAGGGGGAGCGCTATGGCTACACCTTC. This chain connects TRBV2 to TRBJ1-2; D is possibly TRBD1 (6 bases). This CDR3 has 14 residues. From germline, CDR1 is SNHLY and CDR2 FYNNEI. V lost 7 bases and J 4 bases, leaving 16 bases between the germline ends. Complete variable domain (other parts from reference TRBV2 and TRBJ1-2): EPEVTQTPSHQVTQMGQEVILRCVPISNHLYFYWYRQILGQKVEFLVSFYNNEISEKSEIFDDQFSVERPDGSNFTLKIRSTKLEDSAMYFCASNREGERYGYTFGSGTRLTVV.

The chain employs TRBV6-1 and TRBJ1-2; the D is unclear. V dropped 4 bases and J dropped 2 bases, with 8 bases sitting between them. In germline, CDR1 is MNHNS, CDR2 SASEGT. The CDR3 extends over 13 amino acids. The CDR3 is CASSGYSNYGYTF. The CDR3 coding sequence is TGTGCCAGCAGTGGTTACAGCAACTATGGCTACACCTTC.

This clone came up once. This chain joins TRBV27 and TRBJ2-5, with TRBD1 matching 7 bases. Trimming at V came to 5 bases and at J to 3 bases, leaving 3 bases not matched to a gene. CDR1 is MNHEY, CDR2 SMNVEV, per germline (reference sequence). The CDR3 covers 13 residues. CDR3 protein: CASSKTGEETQYF. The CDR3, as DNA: TGTGCCAGCAGTAAAACAGGGGAAGAGACCCAGTACTTC.

The DNA for the CDR3 is TGTGCCAGCCGCGCGGACATGGGGTCTCCGGGCTATGGCTACACCTTC. Its translation: CASRADMGSPGYGYTF. The chain couples TRBV28 to TRBJ1-2; D is perhaps TRBD1 (5 bases). This CDR3 spans 16 amino acids. V lost 8 bases to trimming and J lost 4 bases, with 23 bases between them. The germline gives CDR1 MDHEN, CDR2 SYDVKM.

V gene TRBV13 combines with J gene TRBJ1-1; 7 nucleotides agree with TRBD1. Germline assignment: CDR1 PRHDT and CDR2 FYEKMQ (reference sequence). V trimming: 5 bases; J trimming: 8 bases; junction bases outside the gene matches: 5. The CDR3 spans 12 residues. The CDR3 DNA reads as TGTGCCAGCAGCGGGCGGGACAGCGAAGCTTTCTTT. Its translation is CASSGRDSEAFF.

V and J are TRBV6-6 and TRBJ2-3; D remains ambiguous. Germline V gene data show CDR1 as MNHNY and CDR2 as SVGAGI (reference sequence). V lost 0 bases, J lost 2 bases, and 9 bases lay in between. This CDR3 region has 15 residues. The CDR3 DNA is TGTGCCAGCAGTTACTCGAACCTGAACACAGATACGCAGTATTTT. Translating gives CASSYSNLNTDTQYF.

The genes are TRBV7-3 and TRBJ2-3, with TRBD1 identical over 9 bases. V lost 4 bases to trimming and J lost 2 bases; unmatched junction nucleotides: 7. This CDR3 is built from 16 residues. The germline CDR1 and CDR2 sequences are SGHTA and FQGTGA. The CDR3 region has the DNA TGTGCCAGCAGCTACGACAGGGGGGATAACACAGATACGCAGTATTTT. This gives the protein CASSYDRGDNTDTQYF.

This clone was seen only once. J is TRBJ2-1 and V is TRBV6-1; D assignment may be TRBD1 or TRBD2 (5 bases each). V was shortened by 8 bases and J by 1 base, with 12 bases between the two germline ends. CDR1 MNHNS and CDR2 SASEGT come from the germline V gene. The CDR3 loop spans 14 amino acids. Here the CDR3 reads CASSRGVSYNEQFF. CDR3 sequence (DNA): TGTGCCAGCTCTCGAGGGGTGTCCTACAATGAGCAGTTCTTC.

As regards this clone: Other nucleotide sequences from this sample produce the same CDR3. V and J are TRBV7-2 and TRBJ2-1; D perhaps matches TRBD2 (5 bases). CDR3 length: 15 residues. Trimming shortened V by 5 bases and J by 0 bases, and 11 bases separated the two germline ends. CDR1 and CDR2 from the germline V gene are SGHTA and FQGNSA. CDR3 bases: TGTGCCAGCAGCCTGGACTCCAGCTCCTACAATGAGCAGTTCTTC. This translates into CASSLDSSSYNEQFF.

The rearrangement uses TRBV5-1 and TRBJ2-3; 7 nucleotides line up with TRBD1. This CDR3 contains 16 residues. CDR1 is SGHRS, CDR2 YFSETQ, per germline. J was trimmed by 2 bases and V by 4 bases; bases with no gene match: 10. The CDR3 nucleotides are TGCGCCAGCAGCGCAGGGGGAAGCGCGGCCACAGATACGCAGTATTTT. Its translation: CASSAGGSAATDTQYF.

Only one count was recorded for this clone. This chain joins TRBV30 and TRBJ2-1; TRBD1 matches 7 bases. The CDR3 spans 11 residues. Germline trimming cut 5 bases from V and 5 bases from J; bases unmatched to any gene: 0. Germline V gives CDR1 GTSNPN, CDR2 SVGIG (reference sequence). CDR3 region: CAWGTDNEQFF. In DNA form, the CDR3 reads TGTGCCTGGGGGACAGACAATGAGCAGTTCTTC.

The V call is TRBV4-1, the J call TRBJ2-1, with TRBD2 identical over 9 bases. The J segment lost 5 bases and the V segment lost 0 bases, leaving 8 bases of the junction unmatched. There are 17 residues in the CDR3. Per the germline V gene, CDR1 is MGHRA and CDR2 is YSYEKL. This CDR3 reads CASSQEIQASGNNEQFF. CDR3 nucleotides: TGCGCCAGCAGCCAAGAGATTCAGGCTAGCGGGAACAATGAGCAGTTCTTC.